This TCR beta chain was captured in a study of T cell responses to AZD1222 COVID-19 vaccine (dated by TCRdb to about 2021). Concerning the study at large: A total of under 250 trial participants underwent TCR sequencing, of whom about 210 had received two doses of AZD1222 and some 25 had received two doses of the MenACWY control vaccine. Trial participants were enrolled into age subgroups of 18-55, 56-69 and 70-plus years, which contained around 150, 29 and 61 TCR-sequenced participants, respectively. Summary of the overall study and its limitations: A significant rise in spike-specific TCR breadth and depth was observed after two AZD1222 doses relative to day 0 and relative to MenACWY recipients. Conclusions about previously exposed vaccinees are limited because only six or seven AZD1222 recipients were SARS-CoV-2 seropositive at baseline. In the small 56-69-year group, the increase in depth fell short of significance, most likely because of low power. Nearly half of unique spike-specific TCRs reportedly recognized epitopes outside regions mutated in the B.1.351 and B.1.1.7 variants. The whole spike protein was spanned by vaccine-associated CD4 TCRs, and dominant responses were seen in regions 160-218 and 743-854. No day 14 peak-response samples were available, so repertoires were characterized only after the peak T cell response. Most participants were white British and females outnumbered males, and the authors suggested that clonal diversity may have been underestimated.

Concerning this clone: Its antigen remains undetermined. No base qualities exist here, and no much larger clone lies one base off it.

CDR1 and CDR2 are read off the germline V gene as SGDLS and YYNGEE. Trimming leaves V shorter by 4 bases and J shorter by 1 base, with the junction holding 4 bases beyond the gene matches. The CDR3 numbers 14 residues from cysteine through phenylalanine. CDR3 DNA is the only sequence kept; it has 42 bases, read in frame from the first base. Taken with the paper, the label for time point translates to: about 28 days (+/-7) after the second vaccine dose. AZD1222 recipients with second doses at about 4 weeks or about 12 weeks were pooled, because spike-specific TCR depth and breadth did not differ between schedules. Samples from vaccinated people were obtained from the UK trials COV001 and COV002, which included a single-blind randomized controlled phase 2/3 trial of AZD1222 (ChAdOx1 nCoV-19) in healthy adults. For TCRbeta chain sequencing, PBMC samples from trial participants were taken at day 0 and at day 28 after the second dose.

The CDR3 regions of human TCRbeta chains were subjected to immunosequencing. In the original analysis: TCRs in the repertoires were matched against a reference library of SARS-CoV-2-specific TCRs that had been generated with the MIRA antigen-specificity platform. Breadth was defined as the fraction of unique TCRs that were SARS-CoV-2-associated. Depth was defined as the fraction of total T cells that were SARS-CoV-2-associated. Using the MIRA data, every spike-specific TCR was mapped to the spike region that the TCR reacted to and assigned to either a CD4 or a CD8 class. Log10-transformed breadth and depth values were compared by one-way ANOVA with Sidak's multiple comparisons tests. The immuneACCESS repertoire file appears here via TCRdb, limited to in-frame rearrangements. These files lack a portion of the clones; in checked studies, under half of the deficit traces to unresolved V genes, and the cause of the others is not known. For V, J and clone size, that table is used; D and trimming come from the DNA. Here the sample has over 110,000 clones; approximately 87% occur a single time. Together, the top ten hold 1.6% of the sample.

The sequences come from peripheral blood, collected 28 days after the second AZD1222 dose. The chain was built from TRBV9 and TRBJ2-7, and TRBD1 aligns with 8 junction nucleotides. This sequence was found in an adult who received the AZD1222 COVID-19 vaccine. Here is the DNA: TGTGCCAGCAGCCCCCGACAGGGGTCCTACGAGCAGTACTTC. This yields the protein CASSPRQGSYEQYF.